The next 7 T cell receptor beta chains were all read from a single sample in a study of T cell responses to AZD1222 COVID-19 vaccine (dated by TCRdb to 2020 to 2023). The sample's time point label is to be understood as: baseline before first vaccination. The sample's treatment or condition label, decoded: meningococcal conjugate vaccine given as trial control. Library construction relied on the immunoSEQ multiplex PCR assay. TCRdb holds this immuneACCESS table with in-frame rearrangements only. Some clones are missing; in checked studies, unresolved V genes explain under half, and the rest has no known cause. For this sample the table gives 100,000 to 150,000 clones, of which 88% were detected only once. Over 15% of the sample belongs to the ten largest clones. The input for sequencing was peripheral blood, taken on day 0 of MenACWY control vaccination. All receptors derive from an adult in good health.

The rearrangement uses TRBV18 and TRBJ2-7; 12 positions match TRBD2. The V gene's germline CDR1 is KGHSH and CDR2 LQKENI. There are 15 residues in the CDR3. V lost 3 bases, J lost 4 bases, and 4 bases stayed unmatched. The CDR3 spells CASSPTTSGSYEQYF. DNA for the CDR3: TGTGCCAGCTCACCGACGACTAGCGGGAGTTACGAGCAGTACTTC.

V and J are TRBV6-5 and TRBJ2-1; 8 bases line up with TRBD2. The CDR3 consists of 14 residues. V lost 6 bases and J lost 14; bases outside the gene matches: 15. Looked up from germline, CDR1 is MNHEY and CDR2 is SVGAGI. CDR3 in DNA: TGTGCCAGCAGGGGTAGCGGGAATTTGGGGGCCGAGTTCTTC. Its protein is CASRGSGNLGAEFF.

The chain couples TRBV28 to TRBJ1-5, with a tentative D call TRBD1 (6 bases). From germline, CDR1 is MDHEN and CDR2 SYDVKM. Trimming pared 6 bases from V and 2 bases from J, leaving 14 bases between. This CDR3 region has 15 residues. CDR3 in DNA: TGTGCCAGCAGGTTGTCGGGGGCCGGCAATCAGCCCCAGCATTTT. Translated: CASRLSGAGNQPQHF. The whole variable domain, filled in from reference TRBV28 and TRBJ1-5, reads DVKVTQSSRYLVKRTGEKVFLECVQDMDHENMFWYRQDPGLGLRLIYFSYDVKMKEKGDIPEGYSVSREKKERFSLILESASTNQTSMYLCASRLSGAGNQPQHFGDGTRLSIL.

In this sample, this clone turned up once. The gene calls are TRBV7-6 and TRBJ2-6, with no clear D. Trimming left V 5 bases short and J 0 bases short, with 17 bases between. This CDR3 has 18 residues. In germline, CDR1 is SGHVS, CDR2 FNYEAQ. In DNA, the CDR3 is TGTGCCAGCAGCCCCAACCTCCACGCCAGCTCTGGGGCCAACGTCCTGACTTTC. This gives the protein CASSPNLHASSGANVLTF.

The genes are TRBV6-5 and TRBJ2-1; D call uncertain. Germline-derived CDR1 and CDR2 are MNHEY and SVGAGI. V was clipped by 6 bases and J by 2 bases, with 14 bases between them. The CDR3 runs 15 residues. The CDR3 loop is CASRSAWPAYNEQFF. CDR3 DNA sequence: TGTGCCAGCAGATCGGCGTGGCCGGCCTACAATGAGCAGTTCTTC.

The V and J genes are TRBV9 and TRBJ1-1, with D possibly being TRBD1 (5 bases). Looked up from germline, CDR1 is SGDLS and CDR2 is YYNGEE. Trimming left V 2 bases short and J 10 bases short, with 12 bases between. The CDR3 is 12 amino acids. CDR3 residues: CASSVSGGVAFF. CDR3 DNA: TGTGCCAGCAGCGTTTCGGGGGGAGTAGCTTTCTTT.

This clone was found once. CDR3 nucleotides: TGTGCCTGGACCCGAGCAGGGGGCGTCTATGGCTACACCTTC. Amino acid sequence: CAWTRAGGVYGYTF. The chain employs TRBV30 and TRBJ1-2; 8 nucleotides align to TRBD1. Germline CDR1 and CDR2: GTSNPN and SVGIG (reference sequence). After removal of 4 bases from V and 4 bases from J, the junction contained 8 bases not matched to a gene. The CDR3 totals 14 residues.